Below are 23 T cell receptor beta chains sequenced from a single sample in a study of T-cell reconstitution after alpha-beta-depleted transplantation in children. Preparation of the TCRbeta library used unique molecular identifiers. TCRdb used MiXCR to reprocess the PCR reads, holding one entry per CDR3 protein. The table has 77,000 or so distinct CDR3 sequences, approximately 18% seen once. This specimen consisted of PBMCs, mostly from graft donor cells, obtained 360 days after TCRalphabeta/CD19-depleted stem cell transplant. These receptors were collected from a male patient aged 2 to 10 who had a stem cell transplant for acute lymphoblastic leukemia, so the T cells may come from the graft donor.

This clonotype was picked up a small number of times. The chain uses TRBV12-3 or TRBV12-4 and TRBJ2-1; no clear D. V was shortened by 6 bases and J by 7 bases, with 7 bases between the two germline ends. The CDR3 runs 11 residues. Here the CDR3 reads CASRLFNEQFF. For the CDR3, the DNA is TGTGCCAGCAGGCTTTTTAATGAGCAGTTCTTC.

This rearrangement joins TRBV5-5 to TRBJ2-7, with a possible D match to TRBD2 (6 bases). Per germline, CDR1 SGHKS and CDR2 YYEKEE (reference sequence). The CDR3 is 14 residues long. Trimming took 4 bases from V and 1 from J, leaving 12 bases between them. CDR3 in DNA: TGTGCCAGCAGCCTATTTAGCGGTTCCTACGAGCAGTACTTC. Its translation: CASSLFSGSYEQYF. Full variable domain (outside the CDR3, taken from reference TRBV5-5 and TRBJ2-7): DAGVTQSPTHLIKTRGQQVTLRCSPISGHKSVSWYQQVLGQGPQFIFQYYEKEERGRGNFPDRFSARQFPNYSSELNVNALLLGDSALYLCASSLFSGSYEQYFGPGTRLTVT.

The chain combines TRBV11-3 with TRBJ2-2; tentatively, D is TRBD2 (5 bases). V lost 4 bases and J lost 1, with 10 bases in between. The CDR3 is made up of 15 amino acids. Germline-derived CDR1 and CDR2 are SGHNT and YENEEA. CDR3 nucleotide sequence: TGTGCCAGCAGCTCTCAAGCGGAGAACACCGGGGAGCTGTTTTTT. Translation gives CASSSQAENTGELFF. Full variable domain (rest looked up from reference TRBV11-3 and TRBJ2-2): EAGVVQSPRYKIIEKKQPVAFWCNPISGHNTLYWYLQNLGQGPELLIRYENEEAVDDSQLPKDRFSAERLKGVDSTLKIQPAELGDSAVYLCASSSQAENTGELFFGEGSRLTVL.

This clonotype was seen once. Here the CDR3 DNA reads TGTGCCAGCACCTTTGGGGGCCAAGAGACCCAGTACTTC. It codes for CASTFGGQETQYF. The chain carries TRBV7-9 and TRBJ2-5; either TRBD1 or TRBD2 may supply D (5 bases each). This CDR3 contains 13 residues. The germline CDR1 and CDR2 sequences are SEHNR and FQNEAQ (reference sequence). V gave up 7 bases and J gave up 1 base, with 10 bases separating them. The whole variable domain, remainder taken from reference TRBV7-9 and TRBJ2-5, is DTGVSQNPRHKITKRGQNVTFRCDPISEHNRLYWYRQTLGQGPEFLTYFQNEAQLEKSRLLSDRFSAERPKGSFSTLEIQRTEQGDSAMYLCASTFGGQETQYFGPGTRLLVL.

J is TRBJ1-5 and V is TRBV20-1, with D possibly matching TRBD1 (5 bases). The CDR3 covers 13 residues. Trimming shortened V by 2 bases and J by 2 bases, and 7 bases separated the two germline ends. Germline CDR1 is DFQATT and CDR2 is SNEGSKA (reference sequence). The CDR3 region is CSARKQGNQPQHF. CDR3 nucleotides: TGCAGTGCTAGAAAACAGGGCAATCAGCCCCAGCATTTT.

The chain carries TRBV7-9 and TRBJ2-1; D call uncertain. Trimming shortened V by 1 base and J by 0 bases, and 10 bases separated the two germline ends. This CDR3 contains 16 residues. Germline V gene data show CDR1 as SEHNR and CDR2 as FQNEAQ (reference sequence). Written as DNA, the CDR3 is TGTGCCAGCAGCTTAGGTGGGCCGAGCTCCTACAATGAGCAGTTCTTC. Translated: CASSLGGPSSYNEQFF.

This clonotype occurred a few times. V gene TRBV20-1 combines with J gene TRBJ1-5; TRBD1 might be the D (5 bases). Germline V gives CDR1 DFQATT, CDR2 SNEGSKA (reference sequence). The CDR3 has 14 residues. V was pared by 6 bases and J by 6 bases, with 18 bases between. The CDR3 loop is CSARSIGGFQPQHF. DNA for the CDR3: TGCAGTGCACGCTCGATTGGGGGGTTTCAGCCCCAGCATTTT.

This clonotype showed up just a few times. V usage is TRBV7-9 and J usage is TRBJ2-7; D perhaps matches TRBD1 (6 bases). This CDR3 is 14 amino acids long. The germline gives CDR1 SEHNR, CDR2 FQNEAQ (reference sequence). Trimming removed 1 base at V and 3 bases at J, with 10 bases between. CDR3: CASSLGARGYEQYF. The CDR3 DNA sequence: TGTGCCAGCAGCTTAGGGGCCAGGGGCTACGAGCAGTACTTC.

Notes on this clonotype: This sequence may be a read error, since a much larger clone differs from it by one base. This chain joins TRBV20-1 and TRBJ2-5, with a possible D match to TRBD2 (6 bases). Germline-derived CDR1 and CDR2 are DFQATT and SNEGSKA (reference sequence). This CDR3 is 15 amino acids long. The CDR3 here is CSTRPREIQKETQYF. The CDR3 coding sequence is TGCAGTACTAGACCCCGGGAGATACAAAAAGAGACCCAGTACTTC.

This clonotype has ten or more counts. This chain uses TRBV4-2 with TRBJ2-3; 10 bases are a match to TRBD1. Germline V gene lookup returns CDR1 LGHNA and CDR2 YNFKEQ. V shed 8 bases, J shed 4 bases, and the junction held 6 bases outside the gene matches. The CDR3 contains 14 residues. The CDR3 sequence: CASGGDRGPDTQYF. The CDR3 DNA reads TGTGCCAGCGGAGGGGACAGGGGACCAGATACGCAGTATTTT.

The chain combines TRBV6-5 with TRBJ2-2; D ambiguous. The CDR3 covers 14 residues. The V end was cut by 2 bases, the J end by 3 bases, with 7 bases between. The V gene's germline CDR1 is MNHEY and CDR2 SVGAGI. CDR3 nucleotides: TGTGCCAGCAGTTACGTGATTTACACCGGGGAGCTGTTTTTT. This codes for CASSYVIYTGELFF.

There are a few counts of this clonotype. The chain joins TRBV2 to TRBJ2-1; TRBD2 aligns across 11 bases. There are 18 residues in the CDR3. The V gene's germline CDR1 is SNHLY and CDR2 FYNNEI. V lost 2 bases, J lost 0 bases, and 6 bases stayed unmatched. The CDR3 sequence is CASSELAGGMSSYNEQFF. For the CDR3, the DNA is TGTGCCAGCAGTGAACTAGCGGGAGGCATGAGCTCCTACAATGAGCAGTTCTTC.

This clonotype was seen a few times. The chain is built from TRBV11-3 and TRBJ2-3; D perhaps matches TRBD2 (6 bases). Trimming removed 2 bases from V and 4 bases from J, with 16 bases in between. The CDR3 is 16 residues long. Germline CDR1 and CDR2: SGHNT and YENEEA. CDR3 amino acids: CASSLSGSTGADTQYF. The DNA of the CDR3 is TGTGCCAGCAGCTTATCCGGGAGCACCGGGGCAGATACGCAGTATTTT.

This clonotype has more than one count but fewer than ten. This chain joins TRBV5-6 and TRBJ1-5; TRBD1 might be the D (5 bases). Trimming pared 4 bases from V and 6 bases from J, leaving 11 bases between. The CDR3 has 13 residues. Germline loops: CDR1 SGHDT, CDR2 YYEEEE. CDR3: CASSHEGAQPQHF. CDR3 coding DNA: TGTGCCAGCAGCCACGAAGGGGCTCAGCCCCAGCATTTT.

The chain carries TRBV5-1 and TRBJ2-7; the D gene could be TRBD1 or TRBD2 (5 bases each). The CDR3 loop spans 20 amino acids. Germline V gene lookup returns CDR1 SGHRS and CDR2 YFSETQ. V shed 3 bases and J shed 3 bases, with 31 bases lying between them. CDR3 protein: CASSSIRIQHRDPRVYEQYF. In DNA form, the CDR3 reads TGCGCCAGCAGCTCAATACGTATCCAGCACCGGGACCCTCGGGTCTACGAGCAGTACTTC.

This clonotype occurred a few times. The rearrangement uses TRBV4-2 and TRBJ1-5; D is unresolved. The CDR3 runs to 15 residues. The germline V gene encodes CDR1 LGHNA and CDR2 YNFKEQ. Trimming took 4 bases from V and 3 from J, leaving 13 bases between them. The CDR3 region is CASSREAGFNQPQHF. CDR3 nucleotide sequence: TGTGCCAGCAGCCGGGAGGCGGGATTCAATCAGCCCCAGCATTTT.

In this sample, this clonotype turned up a few times. CDR3 in DNA: TGTGCCAGCAGCTCGGGGACAGGGTTCTCCTACGAGCAGTACTTC. This sequence encodes CASSSGTGFSYEQYF. The rearrangement uses TRBV7-9 and TRBJ2-7; 9 bases line up with TRBD1. J was trimmed by 0 bases and V by 4 bases; bases with no gene match: 4. The CDR3 contains 15 residues. In germline, CDR1 is SEHNR, CDR2 FQNEAQ (reference sequence).

J is TRBJ2-7 and V is TRBV7-6; 7 positions match TRBD2. The CDR3 runs 14 residues. Germline CDR1 is SGHVS and CDR2 is FNYEAQ. V lost 1 base, J lost 4 bases, and 4 bases stayed unmatched. In DNA, the CDR3 is TGTGCCAGCAGCTTAGACGGGAGGAATTACGAGCAGTACTTC. This sequence encodes CASSLDGRNYEQYF.

The gene calls are TRBV5-1 and TRBJ2-5; 9 nucleotides agree with TRBD1. The V gene's germline CDR1 is SGHRS and CDR2 YFSETQ. V shed 4 bases and J 4 bases; nucleotides not matched to a gene: 5. CDR3 size: 14 residues. CDR3 amino acids: CASSGMDRGETQYF. Here the CDR3 DNA reads TGCGCCAGCAGCGGCATGGACAGGGGAGAGACCCAGTACTTC.

This chain joins TRBV5-1 and TRBJ1-2; D remains unclear. Trimming removed 4 bases at V and 4 bases at J, with 11 bases between. Per germline, CDR1 SGHRS and CDR2 YFSETQ. This CDR3 contains 13 residues. For the CDR3, the DNA is TGCGCCAGCAGCCCCGGGTCTATCTATGGCTACACCTTC. It codes for CASSPGSIYGYTF.

The chain is built from TRBV7-9 and TRBJ2-7; 8 bases map to TRBD2. Germline V gene lookup returns CDR1 SEHNR and CDR2 FQNEAQ (reference sequence). This CDR3 has 15 residues. Trimming removed 4 bases from V and 5 bases from J; junction bases left unmatched: 10. The CDR3 coding sequence is TGTGCCAGCAGCTCTACCGGGACTAGAACGCACGAGCAGTACTTC. Protein sequence: CASSSTGTRTHEQYF.

This rearrangement joins TRBV12-3 or TRBV12-4 to TRBJ1-3; D perhaps matches TRBD1 (6 bases). The CDR3 loop spans 20 amino acids. V lost 3 bases and J 2 bases, leaving 26 bases between the germline ends. In DNA form, the CDR3 reads TGTGCCAGCAGTTTCCTACTACAGGGTTTCGGGCTGTCTCCTGGAAACACCATATATTTT. This gives the protein CASSFLLQGFGLSPGNTIYF.

This clonotype was seen ten or more times. This chain links TRBV3-1 with TRBJ1-4; no clear D gene. Per germline, CDR1 LGHDT and CDR2 YNNKEL (reference sequence). There are 14 residues in the CDR3. Trimming removed 1 base from V and 1 base from J, with 4 bases in between. The CDR3 here is CASSQAGTNEKLFF. As DNA, the CDR3 is TGTGCCAGCAGCCAAGCCGGAACTAATGAAAAACTGTTTTTT.